The 29 T cell receptor beta chains below were found in one sample sequenced in a study of control samples from healthy donors and cancer patients. Clones were read by immunoSEQ multiplex PCR, and TCRdb kept only the in-frame ones, dropping some. The table includes 150,000 or so clones, 94% detected once. The sequenced sample consisted of blood. The receptor source for this set is a woman aged 40 to 49 in good health.

V gene TRBV4-3 combines with J gene TRBJ1-1, with a possible D match to TRBD1 (6 bases). Between the trimmed V and J ends, which lost 0 bases and 5 bases, there was a span of 13 bases. The CDR3 is made up of 15 amino acids. The germline CDR1 and CDR2 sequences are LGHNA and YSLEER. The CDR3: CASSQDGGWRTEAFF. CDR3 DNA sequence: TGCGCCAGCAGCCAAGATGGGGGCTGGAGAACTGAAGCTTTCTTT.

V gene TRBV4-3 combines with J gene TRBJ1-5; TRBD1 agrees at 7 bases. Germline V gene data show CDR1 as LGHNA and CDR2 as YSLEER. V lost 0 bases to trimming and J lost 7 bases; unmatched junction nucleotides: 9. CDR3 length: 16 amino acids. The CDR3 coding sequence is TGCGCCAGCAGCCAAGAAGCCCAGGGGGGGGACCAGCCCCAGCATTTT. Amino acids: CASSQEAQGGDQPQHF.

Points on this clone: One end of the junction is discordant with germline, which a read error may explain. This rearrangement joins TRBV3-1 (or the pseudogene TRBV3-2) to TRBJ1-1, with a possible D match to TRBD1 (5 bases). The germline V gene has CDR1 LGHDT and CDR2 YNNKEL (reference sequence). There are 15 residues in the CDR3. The CDR3 sequence is CASSQVGARGTEAFF. For the CDR3, the DNA is TGTGCCAGCAGTCAAGTAGGGGCAAGAGGCACTGAAGCTTTCTTT.

The gene calls are TRBV7-9 and TRBJ2-7, with D possibly TRBD2 on 6 matching bases. There are 15 residues in the CDR3. The germline V and J ends were trimmed by 5 bases and 6 bases, with 20 bases remaining between them. Looked up from germline, CDR1 is SEHNR and CDR2 is FQNEAQ (reference sequence). The CDR3 loop is CASSRDSYSNGEQYF. In DNA, the CDR3 is TGTGCCAGCAGCCGGGACTCATATTCTAATGGCGAGCAGTACTTC.

The gene calls are TRBV7-2 and TRBJ1-5, with 7 positions matching TRBD1. J gave up 1 base and V 5 bases, and 5 bases lay outside the gene matches. The germline CDR1 and CDR2 sequences are SGHTA and FQGNSA. CDR3 length: 15 residues. This CDR3 is CASSRGGRSNQPQHF. The CDR3 nucleotides read TGTGCCAGCAGCAGAGGGGGCCGGAGCAATCAGCCCCAGCATTTT.

This chain connects TRBV25-1 to TRBJ2-5; 12 bases are a match to TRBD2. Germline V gene data show CDR1 as MGHDK and CDR2 as SYGVNS. CDR3 length: 15 amino acids. V gave up 6 bases and J gave up 2 bases; unmatched junction bases: 4. CDR3 DNA: TGTGCCAGCAGAGGACTAGCGGGGCTTCAAGAGACCCAGTACTTC. Protein product: CASRGLAGLQETQYF.

A note on this clone: At the DNA level, this CDR3 is encoded by other sequences in the same sample as well. The J gene is TRBJ1-5, the V gene TRBV21-1; TRBD1, the table's D call, was not compared with the DNA. TRBV21-1 is flagged as a pseudogene. The CDR3 has 14 amino acids. This chain's CDR3 is CASTSPRGNQPQHF. In DNA form, the CDR3 reads TGTGCCAGCACCTCGCCCAGGGGCAATCAGCCCCAGCATTTT.

The rearrangement uses TRBV7-9 and TRBJ2-7; TRBD1 aligns across 8 bases. The J segment lost 5 bases and the V segment lost 7 bases, leaving 7 bases of the junction unmatched. The CDR3 extends over 13 amino acids. Germline CDR1 SEHNR, CDR2 FQNEAQ (reference sequence). CDR3 sequence (DNA): TGTGCCAGCACAGGACAGGGCCTCGACGAGCAGTACTTC. Amino acids: CASTGQGLDEQYF. Filled out from reference TRBV7-9 and TRBJ2-7, the complete variable domain reads DTGVSQNPRHKITKRGQNVTFRCDPISEHNRLYWYRQTLGQGPEFLTYFQNEAQLEKSRLLSDRFSAERPKGSFSTLEIQRTEQGDSAMYLCASTGQGLDEQYFGPGTRLTVT.

The chain couples TRBV5-8 to TRBJ2-3, with TRBD1 matching 11 bases. V lost 7 bases and J lost 0; bases outside the gene matches: 1. This CDR3 has 14 amino acids. Germline values: CDR1 SGHTS, CDR2 YDEGEE. CDR3: CASGQGASTDTQYF. The CDR3 DNA follows: TGTGCCAGCGGACAGGGGGCGAGCACAGATACGCAGTATTTT.

J is TRBJ2-2 and V is TRBV6-4; 7 bases fit TRBD2. This CDR3 is 15 amino acids long. Germline trimming cut 5 bases from V and 4 bases from J; bases unmatched to any gene: 7. Germline CDR1 is MRHNA and CDR2 is SNTAGT. The CDR3, as DNA: TGTGCCAGCAGTCCGAGGGAGGGTGGCACCGGGGAGCTGTTTTTT. It specifies CASSPREGGTGELFF.

CDR3 residues: CASSYSGSGRSYEQYF. CDR3 sequence (DNA): TGTGCCAGCAGCTACTCCGGGTCCGGTCGGAGTTACGAGCAGTACTTC. The V and J genes are TRBV7-2 and TRBJ2-7; D gene unclear. The CDR3 is 16 residues long. Trimming removed 4 bases from V and 4 bases from J, with 20 bases in between. Germline CDR1 is SGHTA and CDR2 is FQGNSA.

This chain joins TRBV9 and TRBJ2-2; either TRBD1 or TRBD2 may fit D (5 bases each). The CDR3 has 16 amino acids. CDR1 and CDR2 (germline): SGDLS, YYNGEE. V dropped 3 bases and J dropped 0 bases, with 12 bases sitting between them. In DNA form, the CDR3 reads TGTGCCAGCAGCGGCCCGGGACGGCCGAACACCGGGGAGCTGTTTTTT. This codes for CASSGPGRPNTGELFF.

The chain employs TRBV19 and TRBJ1-2, with D unresolved. The CDR3 spans 15 residues. V lost 5 bases, J lost 4 bases, and 17 bases lay in between. Germline-derived CDR1 and CDR2 are LNHDA and SQIVND (reference sequence). The CDR3 coding sequence is TGTGCCAGTAGTCCCGGGGTGTCTTGGGTCTATGGCTACACCTTC. Translated: CASSPGVSWVYGYTF.

This clone was found once. The gene calls are TRBV5-6 and TRBJ1-6, with TRBD1 as a possible D gene (6 bases). CDR3 length equals 14 residues. V shed 4 bases and J shed 6 bases, with 11 bases lying between them. Germline loops: CDR1 SGHDT, CDR2 YYEEEE. The CDR3 sequence: CASSRDRLNSPLHF. DNA for the CDR3: TGTGCCAGCAGCAGAGACAGGCTTAATTCACCCCTCCACTTT.

This clone was recorded only once. J is TRBJ2-7 and V is TRBV19; no clear D. The germline V and J ends were trimmed by 7 bases and 6 bases, with 13 bases remaining between them. The V gene's germline CDR1 is LNHDA and CDR2 SQIVND (reference sequence). This CDR3 spans 12 amino acids. CDR3 amino acids: CASTNTPAEQYF. In nucleotides, the CDR3 is TGTGCCAGTACCAATACCCCCGCCGAGCAGTACTTC. Filled out from reference TRBV19 and TRBJ2-7, the complete variable domain reads DGGITQSPKYLFRKEGQNVTLSCEQNLNHDAMYWYRQDPGQGLRLIYYSQIVNDFQKGDIAEGYSVSREKKESFPLTVTSAQKNPTAFYLCASTNTPAEQYFGPGTRLTVT.

This sequence joins TRBV30 and TRBJ1-1; D might be TRBD1 (5 bases). The CDR3 is made up of 12 amino acids. Deletions cut 4 bases from V and 7 bases from J, with 13 bases between. CDR1 is GTSNPN, CDR2 SVGIG, per germline (reference sequence). CDR3 protein: CAWNQGAVEAFF. Written as DNA, the CDR3 is TGTGCCTGGAACCAAGGGGCCGTTGAAGCTTTCTTT.

The chain is built from TRBV20-1 and TRBJ1-1; D ambiguous. V was clipped by 4 bases and J by 2 bases, with 8 bases between them. Germline-derived CDR1 and CDR2 are DFQATT and SNEGSKA (reference sequence). The CDR3 spans 12 residues. CDR3 coding DNA: TGCAGTGCTAATGAGGAAAACACTGAAGCTTTCTTT. Amino acids: CSANEENTEAFF.

This chain uses TRBV5-4 with TRBJ1-4; D is uncertain. Germline V lookup: CDR1 SGHNT, CDR2 YYREEE (reference sequence). V dropped 0 bases and J dropped 7 bases, with 13 bases sitting between them. The CDR3 has 15 amino acids. CDR3 region: CASSLDYGEGEKLFF. The CDR3 nucleotides read TGTGCCAGCAGCTTGGATTACGGGGAGGGTGAAAAACTGTTTTTT.

CDR3 loop: CASSEGPPATYNEQFF. The CDR3 nucleotides are TGTGCCAGCAGCGAGGGACCCCCGGCGACCTACAATGAGCAGTTCTTC. This chain joins TRBV5-4 and TRBJ2-1; possibly TRBD1 or TRBD2 for D (5 bases each). Germline lookup yields CDR1 SGHNT and CDR2 YYREEE (reference sequence). The CDR3 contains 16 residues. Trimming shortened V by 4 bases and J by 2 bases, and 16 bases separated the two germline ends.

The chain employs TRBV6-6 and TRBJ2-7, with D tentatively TRBD1 or TRBD2 (6 bases each). Trimming pared 5 bases from V and 1 base from J, leaving 24 bases between. The CDR3 covers 18 residues. Germline V lookup: CDR1 MNHNY, CDR2 SVGAGI (reference sequence). The CDR3 here is CASSHRLKFTGRSYEQYF. CDR3 sequence (DNA): TGTGCCAGCAGTCACCGGCTGAAATTTACAGGGAGGTCCTACGAGCAGTACTTC.

The chain couples TRBV29-1 to TRBJ2-7, with 9 bases fitting TRBD1. Germline values: CDR1 SQVTM, CDR2 ANQGSEA. Trimming cost V 6 bases and J 5 bases; bases outside gene matches: 8. CDR3 length: 13 residues. The CDR3, as DNA: TGCAGCGTCGATACAGGGGGCGGGAACGAGCAGTACTTC. This sequence encodes CSVDTGGGNEQYF.

The V and J genes are TRBV19 and TRBJ1-5; D remains unclear. The germline V gene encodes CDR1 LNHDA and CDR2 SQIVND (reference sequence). This CDR3 is built from 13 residues. Trimming stripped 5 bases from V and 3 bases from J, with 8 bases between. This CDR3 is CASSLGNNQPQHF. The CDR3 bases are TGTGCCAGTAGTTTGGGTAACAATCAGCCCCAGCATTTT.

This clone was recorded only once. The junction and the germline gene differ at one end; a read error may be behind it. The chain has TRBV29-1 and TRBJ2-3, with 12 bases fitting TRBD2. This CDR3 is built from 15 residues. Looked up from germline, CDR1 is SQVTM and CDR2 is ANQGSEA. The CDR3 protein is CSAETLAGGADTQYF. The CDR3 DNA follows: TGCAGCGCTGAAACACTAGCGGGAGGAGCAGATACGCAGTATTTT.

The chain uses TRBV11-3 and TRBJ2-5; no clear D gene. V was clipped by 2 bases and J by 4 bases, with 8 bases between them. The CDR3 extends over 13 amino acids. CDR1 is SGHNT and CDR2 is YENEEA in the germline V gene. The CDR3 sequence is CASSLNIRETQYF. The CDR3 DNA is TGTGCCAGCAGCTTAAATATCCGAGAGACCCAGTACTTC.

The chain employs TRBV19 and TRBJ1-5, with D possibly matching TRBD1 (5 bases). With 5 bases removed from V and 0 bases from J, the gap between germline ends came to 14 bases. The CDR3 sequence is 16 residues long. The V gene's germline CDR1 is LNHDA and CDR2 SQIVND (reference sequence). CDR3 sequence reads: CASSPPGRNSNQPQHF. In nucleotides, the CDR3 is TGTGCCAGTAGTCCCCCGGGACGGAATAGCAATCAGCCCCAGCATTTT.

The chain carries TRBV6-4 and TRBJ2-3; the D gene is possibly TRBD1 (6 bases). Trimming pared 3 bases from V and 0 bases from J, leaving 10 bases between. There are 15 residues in the CDR3. Germline CDR1 and CDR2: MRHNA and SNTAGT. The CDR3 region is CASSEQGISTDTQYF. The CDR3 DNA follows: TGTGCCAGCAGTGAACAGGGTATTAGCACAGATACGCAGTATTTT.

This rearrangement joins TRBV2 to TRBJ1-1; D is undetermined. V was clipped by 7 bases and J by 7 bases, with 10 bases between them. Germline V gene sequence: CDR1 SNHLY, CDR2 FYNNEI. The CDR3 loop spans 11 amino acids. CDR3 sequence reads: CASTNRDEAFF. DNA of the CDR3: TGTGCCAGCACCAACAGAGATGAAGCTTTCTTT.

The chain is built from TRBV4-1 and TRBJ2-1; 7 bases match TRBD2. After removal of 4 bases from V and 5 bases from J, the junction contained 5 bases not matched to a gene. Per the germline V gene, CDR1 is MGHRA and CDR2 is YSYEKL. The CDR3 is made up of 14 amino acids. The CDR3 DNA is TGCGCCAGCAGCCTGAGGGAGGGAGACAATGAGCAGTTCTTC. Amino acids: CASSLREGDNEQFF.

This chain uses TRBV18 with TRBJ2-3; D remains unclear. CDR3 length: 14 amino acids. Germline V gene lookup returns CDR1 KGHSH and CDR2 LQKENI. The V and J ends lost 2 bases and 6 bases respectively, with 12 bases between them. In DNA, the CDR3 is TGTGCCAGCTCACCATCAGGAGCTAGGGATACGCAGTATTTT. Encoded protein: CASSPSGARDTQYF.